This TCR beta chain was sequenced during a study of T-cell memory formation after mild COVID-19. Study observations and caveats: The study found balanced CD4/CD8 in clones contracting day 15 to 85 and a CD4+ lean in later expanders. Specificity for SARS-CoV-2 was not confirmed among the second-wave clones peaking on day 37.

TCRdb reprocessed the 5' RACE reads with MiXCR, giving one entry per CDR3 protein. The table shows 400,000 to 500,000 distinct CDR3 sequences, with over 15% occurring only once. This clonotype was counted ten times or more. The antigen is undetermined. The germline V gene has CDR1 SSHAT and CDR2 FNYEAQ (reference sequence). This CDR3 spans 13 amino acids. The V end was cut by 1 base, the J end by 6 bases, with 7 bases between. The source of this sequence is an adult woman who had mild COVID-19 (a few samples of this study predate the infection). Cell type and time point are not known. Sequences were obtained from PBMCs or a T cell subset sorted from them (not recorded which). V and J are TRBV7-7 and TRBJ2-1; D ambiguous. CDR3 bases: TGTGCCAGCAGCTTAGTCGCTAGCAATGAGCAGTTCTTC. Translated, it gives CASSLVASNEQFF.